This TCR beta chain was captured by sequencing in a study of regulatory T cells in long-lasting Graves disease. The sample holds many counts of this clonotype. In building TCR beta libraries, iRepertoire HTBI primers were used together with Arm-PCR of CDR3 regions. TCRdb reanalysed the multiplex PCR reads using MiXCR and keeps one entry per CDR3 protein. The sample lists approximately 480,000 distinct CDR3 sequences, about 16% seen once, with more than 9% in the top ten. CDR1 is DFQATT and CDR2 is SNEGSKA in the germline V gene (reference sequence). The CDR3 has 17 residues. The V and J ends lost 6 bases and 0 bases, in that order; junction bases with no gene match: 11. Time point given: newly diagnosed GD, antithyroid drugs for less than 3 months. Generation of the TCR library employed RNA extracted from PBMCs. Roughly 9 milliliters of peripheral blood went into EDTA tubes. Another study also made use of these data, one on T cells in Graves' hyperthyroidism and ophthalmopathy. That source notes: HTBI primers were the set used in a first-round RT-PCR of the TCR CDR3.

The specimen was peripheral blood mononuclear cells (PBMCs), collected at new diagnosis, from a patient treated with antithyroid drugs. This rearrangement joins TRBV20-1 to TRBJ2-7; TRBD2 matches 13 bases. The TCR comes from a man aged 35 to 55 with Graves disease. The CDR3 spells CSAPGTSGTLNSYEQYF. The CDR3 coding sequence is TGCAGTGCCCCAGGGACTAGCGGGACCTTGAACTCCTACGAGCAGTACTTC.